The rows below give T cell receptor beta chains drawn from one sample of a study of T cell responses to AZD1222 COVID-19 vaccine. The repertoire was sequenced with immunoSEQ multiplex PCR; TCRdb's copy has only in-frame clones and lacks some. The table shows roughly 190,000 clones, with over 90% occurring only once. This material consisted of peripheral blood, taken on day 0 of AZD1222 vaccination. These receptors originate from an adult in good health. CDR3s include the opening cysteine and the closing phenylalanine or tryptophan. A D gene is named only where the DNA matches it firmly. Not every row has a clone size; where given, it reads once, few, many or a size class.

CDR3 length | D gene | J gene | V gene | clone size | CDR3 DNA | CDR3 protein
12 | . | TRBJ1-2 | TRBV12-3/TRBV12-4 | . | TGTGCCAGCAGTCTAGGGGAGGGGGGCTACACCTTC | CASSLGEGGYTF
14 | . | TRBJ1-6 | TRBV7-9 | . | TGTGCCAGCAGCTTCGGCGTTGGGGATTCACCCCTCCACTTT | CASSFGVGDSPLHF
10 | . | TRBJ2-1 | TRBV18 | . | TGTGCCAGCTCACCAAAGGAGCAGTTCTTC | CASSPKEQFF
15 | . | TRBJ2-1 | TRBV6-1 | . | TGTGCCAGCAGTGAAGTCCCCCTCGCCTACAATGAGCAGTTCTTC | CASSEVPLAYNEQFF
12 | . | TRBJ1-1 | TRBV5-1 | . | TGCGCCAGCAGCACCAGGGGTGGTGAAGCTTTCTTT | CASSTRGGEAFF
15 | TRBD1 | TRBJ2-7 | TRBV6-5 | . | TGTGCCAGCAGGGTTGGACAGGCTGGTCCCTACGAGCAGTACTTC | CASRVGQAGPYEQYF
14 | . | TRBJ1-4 | TRBV27 | once | TGTGCCAGCAGTAAGCAAACAACTAATGAAAAACTGTTTTTT | CASSKQTTNEKLFF
15 | TRBD2 | TRBJ2-1 | TRBV7-2 | . | TGTGCCAGCAGCAGGACTAGCGGGGGGAACAATGAGCAGTTCTTC | CASSRTSGGNNEQFF
14 | . | TRBJ1-1 | TRBV6-5 | . | TGTGCCAGCAGTTTAGCAGGGTCGAACACTGAAGCTTTCTTT | CASSLAGSNTEAFF
12 | . | TRBJ1-2 | TRBV7-9 | . | TGTGCCAGCACCGAGTCTAATTTGGGCTACACCTTC | CASTESNLGYTF
17 | . | TRBJ2-4 | TRBV19 | . | TGTGCCAGTAGTATTAACTCCGGAATTAAGGCAAAAAACATTCAGTACTTC | CASSINSGIKAKNIQYF
14 | . | TRBJ1-2 | TRBV3-1/TRBV3-2 | . | TGTGCCAGCAGCCCCGAAGGAGGGGTGAGCGGCTACACCTTC | CASSPEGGVSGYTF
14 | . | TRBJ1-4 | TRBV5-1 | . | TGCGCCAGCAGCTTGCGGGCCCAGAATGAAAAACTGTTTTTT | CASSLRAQNEKLFF
12 | . | TRBJ1-6 | TRBV10-2 | . | TGCGCCAGCAGTGATCCAAATTCACCCCTCCACTTT | CASSDPNSPLHF
14 | . | TRBJ1-1 | TRBV19 | . | TGTGCCAGTAGTAGTTCAGCGATGAACACTGAAGCTTTCTTT | CASSSSAMNTEAFF